This T cell receptor beta chain was captured in a study of blood T cell repertoires in COVID-19. Across the whole study: T cells, B-cell-depleted T cells, or PBMCs provided the cDNA or gDNA that served as material.

Cohorts were based on clinical histories the participants reported. Among Cohort 3 donors, those recovered had two negative PCRs, clearance, or symptom resolution. The CDR3 covers 16 residues. Germline V gene lookup returns CDR1 SGHTA and CDR2 FQGNSA. The V gene end was trimmed by 4 bases and the J gene end by 10 bases; junction bases not matched to a gene: 10. As handled by the study authors: Estimates of nucleated cell counts were drawn from the amplification of reference gene primers. Measured with immunoSEQ multiplex PCR; TCRdb has only the in-frame clones, and not every one. V and J calls and clone size are those listed in that table; D and trimming were worked out from the DNA. The sample consists of approximately 200,000 clones, 75% to 90% of them appearing once.

This receptor was obtained from a man aged 35-49 years who had recovered from COVID-19. Sequencing was performed on PBMCs or T cells enriched from blood (not recorded which). This chain connects TRBV7-2 to TRBJ1-6, with TRBD1 matching 10 bases. Here the CDR3 DNA reads TGTGCCAGCAGCTCGTCCGGGACAGGGGCAGGGTCACCCCTCCACTTT. It translates to CASSSSGTGAGSPLHF.